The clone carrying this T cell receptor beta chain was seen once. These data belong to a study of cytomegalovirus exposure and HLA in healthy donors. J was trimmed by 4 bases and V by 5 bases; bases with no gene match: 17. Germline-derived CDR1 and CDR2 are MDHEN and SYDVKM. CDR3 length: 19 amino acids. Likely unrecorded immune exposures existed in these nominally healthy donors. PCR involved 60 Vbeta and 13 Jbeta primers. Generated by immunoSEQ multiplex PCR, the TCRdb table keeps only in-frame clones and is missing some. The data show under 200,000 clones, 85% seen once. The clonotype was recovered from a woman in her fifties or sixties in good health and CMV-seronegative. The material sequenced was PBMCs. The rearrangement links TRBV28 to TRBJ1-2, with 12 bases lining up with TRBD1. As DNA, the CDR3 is TGTGCCAGCAGTACCACCCTTGGGGGACAGGGGGCCGGATCCTATGGCTACACCTTC. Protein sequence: CASSTTLGGQGAGSYGYTF.